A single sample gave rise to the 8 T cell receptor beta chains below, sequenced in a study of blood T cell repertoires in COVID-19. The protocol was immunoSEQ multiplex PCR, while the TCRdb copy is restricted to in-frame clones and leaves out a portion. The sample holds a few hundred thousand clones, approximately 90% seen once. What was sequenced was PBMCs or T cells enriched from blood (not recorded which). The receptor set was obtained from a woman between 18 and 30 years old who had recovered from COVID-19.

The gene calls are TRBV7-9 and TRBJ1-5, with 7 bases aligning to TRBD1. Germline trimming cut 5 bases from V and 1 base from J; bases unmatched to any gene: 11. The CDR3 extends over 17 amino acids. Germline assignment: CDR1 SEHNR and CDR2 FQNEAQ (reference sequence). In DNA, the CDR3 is TGTGCCAGCAGCGTAGGGGGACAGACCTCCAGCAATCAGCCCCAGCATTTT. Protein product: CASSVGGQTSSNQPQHF.

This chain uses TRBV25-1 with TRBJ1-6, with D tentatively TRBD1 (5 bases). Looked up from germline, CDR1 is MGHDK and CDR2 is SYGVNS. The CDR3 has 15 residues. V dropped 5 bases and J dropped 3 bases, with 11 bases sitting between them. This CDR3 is CASSIRVSYNSPLHF. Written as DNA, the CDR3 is TGTGCCAGCAGTATCAGGGTAAGCTATAATTCACCCCTCCACTTT. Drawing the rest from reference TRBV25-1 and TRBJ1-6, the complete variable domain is EADIYQTPRYLVIGTGKKITLECSQTMGHDKMYWYQQDPGMELHLIHYSYGVNSTEKGDLSSESTVSRIRTEHFPLTLESARPSHTSQYLCASSIRVSYNSPLHFGNGTRLTVT.

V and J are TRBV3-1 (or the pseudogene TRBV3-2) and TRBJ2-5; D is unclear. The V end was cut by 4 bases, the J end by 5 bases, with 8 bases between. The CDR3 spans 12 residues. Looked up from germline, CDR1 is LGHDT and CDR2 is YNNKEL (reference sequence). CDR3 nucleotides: TGTGCCAGCAGCCCCAACCGGGAGACCCAGTACTTC. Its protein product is CASSPNRETQYF.

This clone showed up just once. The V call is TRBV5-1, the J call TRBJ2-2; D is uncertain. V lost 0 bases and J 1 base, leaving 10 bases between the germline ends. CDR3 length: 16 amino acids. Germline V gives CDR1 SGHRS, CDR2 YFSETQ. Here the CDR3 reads CASSLVEGENTGELFF. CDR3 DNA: TGCGCCAGCAGCTTGGTTGAAGGAGAGAACACCGGGGAGCTGTTTTTT.

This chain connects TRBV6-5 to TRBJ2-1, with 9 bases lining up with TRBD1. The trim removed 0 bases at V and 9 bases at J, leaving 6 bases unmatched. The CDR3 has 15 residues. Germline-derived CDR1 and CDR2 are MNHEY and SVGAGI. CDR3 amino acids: CASSYSHRGQAEQFF. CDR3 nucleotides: TGTGCCAGCAGTTACTCCCACAGGGGGCAGGCTGAGCAGTTCTTC.

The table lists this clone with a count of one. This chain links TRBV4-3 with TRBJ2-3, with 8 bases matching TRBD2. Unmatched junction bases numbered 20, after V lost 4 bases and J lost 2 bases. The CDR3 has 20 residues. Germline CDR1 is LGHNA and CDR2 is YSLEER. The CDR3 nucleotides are TGCGCCAGCAGCCCCGGGCGTAGCGGGGCCCCAAACAAAATCACAGATACGCAGTATTTT. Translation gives CASSPGRSGAPNKITDTQYF.

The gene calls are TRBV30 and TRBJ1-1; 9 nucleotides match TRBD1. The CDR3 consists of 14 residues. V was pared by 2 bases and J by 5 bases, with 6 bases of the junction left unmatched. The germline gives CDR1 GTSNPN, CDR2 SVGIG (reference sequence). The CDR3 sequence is CAWSPGQGRTEAFF. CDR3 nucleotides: TGTGCCTGGAGTCCGGGACAGGGCCGTACTGAAGCTTTCTTT. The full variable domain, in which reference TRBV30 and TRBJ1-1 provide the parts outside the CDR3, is SQTIHQWPATLVQPVGSPLSLECTVEGTSNPNLYWYRQAAGRGLQLLFYSVGIGQISSEVPQNLSASRPQDRQFILSSKKLLLSDSGFYLCAWSPGQGRTEAFFGQGTRLTVV.

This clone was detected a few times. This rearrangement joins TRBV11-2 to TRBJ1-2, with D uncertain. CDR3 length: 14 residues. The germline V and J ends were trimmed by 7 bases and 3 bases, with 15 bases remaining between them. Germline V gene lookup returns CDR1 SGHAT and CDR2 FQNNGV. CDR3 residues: CASNSDGVDYGYTF. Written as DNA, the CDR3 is TGTGCCAGCAACTCGGACGGGGTCGACTATGGCTACACCTTC.